One T cell receptor beta chain is described in this entry. This clonotype was observed a few times. Its antigen has not been determined. One base away there is no much larger clone; base qualities are not given. The CDR3, from cysteine to phenylalanine, totals 17 residues. The read is trimmed to its CDR3 DNA, 51 bases read in frame from base 1. Reading the germline V gene gives CDR1 MNHEY and CDR2 SVGAGI. Trimming removed 3 bases from V and 4 bases from J; the gene matches leave 8 bases unexplained. This record belongs to a study of T-cell memory formation after mild COVID-19 (dated by TCRdb to the early 2020s). Background for the entire study: TCR sequence clusters from the two donors were largely donor specific. In a couple of donors, T-cell clones that expanded and contracted after mild COVID-19 were tracked by sequencing TCRalpha and TCRbeta repertoires over time. Two young, previously healthy adult volunteers made up the cohort, one male and one female. The research as a whole found: Only a couple of mild cases were covered by the study, and larger cohorts that include severe cases with pre-infection samples were considered necessary. Contracting CD4+ clones were located mainly in the CM and EM memory subsets, whereas CD8+ clones were found to be enriched in EMRA. Some responding clones were detected in pre-infection memory, suggesting pre-existing cross-reactive memory T cells joined the SARS-CoV-2 response. Whether the second-wave clones peaking on day 37 were SARS-CoV-2 specific was not confirmed. From day 15 to 85, contracting clones showed balanced CD4/CD8 phenotypes, whereas a second wave of clones that expanded from day 15 to 37 leaned towards CD4+.

The run used an Illumina NovaSeq 6000. cDNA libraries for TCRalpha and TCRbeta were prepared by 5'RACE using constant-segment primers, with sample barcodes and unique molecular identifiers added. Trizol reagent was used to extract RNA from every sample. The libraries were amplified in two PCR steps, and the second step added a second sample barcode and Illumina TruSeq adapters. Sequencing of the libraries was done on an Illumina NovaSeq, producing 2 x 150 bp paired-end reads. Per the original workflow: Demultiplexing of reads and collapsing into UMI-guided consensus sequences were performed with migec v1.2.7. Using mixcr v2.1.11, UMI consensuses were aligned to TRA and TRB V and J templates and then assembled into clonotypes. Clonotypes were classified as expanded or contracted when called significant by both edgeR and NoisET, with noise models trained on biological replicates. For edgeR calls, the cutoffs were a false discovery rate-adjusted p below 0.01 and a log2 fold-change threshold of 1. As an exploratory analysis of dynamics, max-normalized trajectories of the 1000 most abundant clonotypes were examined by PCA with hierarchical clustering. The CD4 or CD8 phenotype of responding clones was assigned using the separately sequenced CD4+ and CD8+ repertoires. Through fastp at Q25 and MiXCR, TCRdb rebuilt clones from the public reads, retaining in-frame beta chains. Merged by CDR3 protein, the rows form single entries marked with the most common genes and DNA. These V and J calls are TCRdb output, not the study's own analysis. The sample table contains 270,000 or so distinct CDR3 sequences; only one count was recorded for approximately 19% of them. The ten most abundant clones make up 20% to 25% of the sample.

PBMCs were isolated by Ficoll-Paque density gradient centrifugation. Input material: PBMCs or a T cell subset sorted from them (not recorded which). The receptor's source is a man aged 18-30 years who had mild COVID-19 (a few samples of this study predate the infection). The sample titles of this study are shuffled in the database, so cell type and time point are left out; the donor was told from shared clones. The V and J segments used are TRBV6-5 and TRBJ2-5, and 13 bases in between align with TRBD2. In nucleotides, the sequence is TGTGCCAGCAGTTATGCACCCACTAGCGGGGGGGCAGAGACCCAGTACTTC. It translates to CASSYAPTSGGAETQYF.